Following are 32 T cell receptor beta chains from one sample sequenced in a study of shared clonotypes between healthy human individuals. Some clones are missing from TCRdb's copy, which holds only in-frame ones; the method was immunoSEQ multiplex PCR. The repertoire consists of 2.5 million or so clones, with roughly nine tenths occurring once and the leading ten covering 0.14%. The sample comprised naive CD4+ T cells sorted from blood. Subset noted: CD45RA+ positively selected. The receptor set was obtained from a man aged 18 to 30 in good health.

DNA of the CDR3: TGTGCCAGCAGCGCGGACAGGGGGACCTACGAGCAGTACTTC. Residues: CASSADRGTYEQYF. The chain has TRBV7-2 and TRBJ2-7; 10 nucleotides align to TRBD1. Germline V gene data show CDR1 as SGHTA and CDR2 as FQGNSA. V lost 5 bases and J lost 2; bases outside the gene matches: 3. This CDR3 comprises 14 residues.

J is TRBJ1-2 and V is TRBV7-9, with a possible D match to TRBD1 (6 bases). Trimming stripped 1 base from V and 3 bases from J, with 12 bases between. CDR1 is SEHNR, CDR2 FQNEAQ, per germline (reference sequence). The CDR3 covers 15 residues. The CDR3 here is CASSLGQGMDYGYTF. The CDR3 nucleotides read TGTGCCAGCAGCTTAGGGCAGGGGATGGACTATGGCTACACCTTC. Using reference TRBV7-9 and TRBJ1-2 for the parts outside the CDR3, the full variable domain is DTGVSQNPRHKITKRGQNVTFRCDPISEHNRLYWYRQTLGQGPEFLTYFQNEAQLEKSRLLSDRFSAERPKGSFSTLEIQRTEQGDSAMYLCASSLGQGMDYGYTFGSGTRLTVV.

The genes are TRBV28 and TRBJ1-5; 7 bases agree with TRBD1. Germline loops: CDR1 MDHEN, CDR2 SYDVKM. V trimming: 3 bases; J trimming: 7 bases; junction bases outside the gene matches: 6. The CDR3 totals 14 residues. In nucleotides, the CDR3 is TGTGCCAGCAGTTTGCGAACAGGGGCCCAGCCCCAGCATTTT. Encoded protein: CASSLRTGAQPQHF.

The chain carries TRBV19 and TRBJ2-7; D might be TRBD2 (6 bases). The CDR3 is 15 amino acids. Trimming took off 3 bases at V and 0 bases at J, with 12 bases between the two ends. Germline V gives CDR1 LNHDA, CDR2 SQIVND (reference sequence). The CDR3 protein is CASSIGLGGSYEQYF. CDR3 sequence (DNA): TGTGCCAGTAGTATTGGCCTGGGGGGCTCCTACGAGCAGTACTTC.

The V call is TRBV9, the J call TRBJ2-5, with D possibly matching TRBD2 (5 bases). The CDR3 is 13 amino acids. CDR1 is SGDLS, CDR2 YYNGEE, per germline. Trimming shortened V by 3 bases and J by 3 bases, and 9 bases separated the two germline ends. DNA of the CDR3: TGTGCCAGCAGCGCCGGGATAGAAGAGACCCAGTACTTC. Translated: CASSAGIEETQYF.

The CDR3 sequence: CASSRIDRGPTEAFF. The CDR3 region has the DNA TGCGCCAGCAGCCGTATAGACAGGGGGCCCACTGAAGCTTTCTTT. This chain links TRBV4-3 with TRBJ1-1; 10 nucleotides align to TRBD1. Looked up from germline, CDR1 is LGHNA and CDR2 is YSLEER. The CDR3 is made up of 15 amino acids. Germline trimming cut 4 bases from V and 4 bases from J; bases unmatched to any gene: 6.

The J gene is TRBJ1-5, the V gene TRBV6-5; D perhaps matches TRBD1 (6 bases). CDR3 length equals 13 residues. Germline V gene sequence: CDR1 MNHEY, CDR2 SVGAGI. Trimming removed 6 bases from V and 10 bases from J, with 16 bases in between. The CDR3 DNA reads TGTGCCAGCAGCCAACTACAGGGAATTCCCCAGCATTTT. Residues: CASSQLQGIPQHF.

The chain employs TRBV5-4 and TRBJ2-7; 11 nucleotides match TRBD2. The CDR3 runs to 15 residues. J gave up 7 bases and V 5 bases, and 11 bases lay outside the gene matches. Germline CDR1 is SGHNT and CDR2 is YYREEE (reference sequence). CDR3: CASSLKLAGVGEQYF. DNA for the CDR3: TGTGCCAGCAGTCTTAAACTAGCGGGAGTTGGAGAGCAGTACTTC.

V and J are TRBV7-9 and TRBJ2-3; D is unresolved. The CDR3 is made up of 12 amino acids. Looked up from germline, CDR1 is SEHNR and CDR2 is FQNEAQ (reference sequence). The V end was cut by 4 bases, the J end by 1 base, with 3 bases between. The CDR3 DNA reads TGTGCCAGCAGCTGGGGCACAGATACGCAGTATTTT. Its translation is CASSWGTDTQYF.

The chain has TRBV6-5 and TRBJ2-2, with D unclear. The CDR3 is made up of 11 amino acids. V was cut by 6 bases and J by 5 bases, with 4 bases left in between. Germline assignment: CDR1 MNHEY and CDR2 SVGAGI. Here the CDR3 DNA reads TGTGCCAGCAGGGCTACCGGGGAGCTGTTTTTT. As protein: CASRATGELFF.

Concerning this clone: The sample carries other DNA sequences with the same CDR3. The chain uses TRBV18 and TRBJ2-3; no firm D call. CDR1 and CDR2 (germline): KGHSH, LQKENI. The CDR3 extends over 14 amino acids. Trimming pared 6 bases from V and 1 base from J, leaving 11 bases between. The DNA for the CDR3 is TGTGCCAGCTCGCCGAGCCTGGGCACAGATACGCAGTATTTT. Amino acid sequence: CASSPSLGTDTQYF.

The CDR3 DNA is TGTGCCAGCTCAGCCGGGACTAGCGGAACCTACGAGCAGTACTTC. This codes for CASSAGTSGTYEQYF. This chain links TRBV18 with TRBJ2-7, with TRBD2 identical over 11 bases. The V gene's germline CDR1 is KGHSH and CDR2 LQKENI. V trimming: 5 bases; J trimming: 2 bases; junction bases outside the gene matches: 5. The CDR3 runs 15 residues.

This clone appeared a single time. One junction end does not reproduce the germline sequence, and a read error may be involved. The same CDR3 also results from other DNA sequences found in this sample. V is TRBV2 and J is TRBJ1-5, with 9 bases lining up with TRBD1. CDR1 and CDR2 from the germline V gene are SNHLY and FYNNEI. There are 15 residues in the CDR3. The CDR3, as DNA: TGTGCCAGCAGTGCCTCGGGACAGGGCAACCAGCCCCAGCATTTT. Its translation is CASSASGQGNQPQHF.

J is TRBJ1-1 and V is TRBV6-5; D is uncertain. Germline V CDR1 and CDR2: MNHEY, SVGAGI. The CDR3 runs to 14 residues. V was cut by 6 bases and J by 6 bases, with 17 bases left in between. The CDR3 nucleotides are TGTGCCAGCAGCGACGGGTGGGTAAACGCTGAAGCTTTCTTT. Residues: CASSDGWVNAEAFF.

This chain connects TRBV5-4 to TRBJ2-7; TRBD2 matches 12 bases. The CDR3 is 17 residues long. The V gene's germline CDR1 is SGHNT and CDR2 YYREEE (reference sequence). After removal of 3 bases from V and 5 bases from J, the junction contained 12 bases not matched to a gene. CDR3 in amino acids: CASSSGVASGRGHEQYF. CDR3 DNA: TGTGCCAGCAGCTCCGGCGTGGCTAGCGGGAGGGGCCACGAGCAGTACTTC.

This chain connects TRBV4-1 to TRBJ2-2, with 7 positions matching TRBD1. V was clipped by 6 bases and J by 4 bases; unmatched bases: 11. Per the germline V gene, CDR1 is MGHRA and CDR2 is YSYEKL. The CDR3 has 16 residues. The CDR3, as DNA: TGCGCCAGCAGTGGACCGGGACAGAGACCCACCGGGGAGCTGTTTTTT. Amino acid sequence: CASSGPGQRPTGELFF.

The chain combines TRBV2 with TRBJ2-6, with D possibly called TRBD1 or TRBD2 (5 bases each). Between the trimmed V and J ends, which lost 3 bases and 0 bases, there was a span of 15 bases. The CDR3 totals 18 residues. CDR1 SNHLY and CDR2 FYNNEI come from the germline V gene. CDR3 in DNA: TGTGCCAGCAGTGACCCTGGGACCCTCAGCTCTGGGGCCAACGTCCTGACTTTC. Residues: CASSDPGTLSSGANVLTF.

The rearrangement uses TRBV29-1 and TRBJ1-3, with D unclear. The CDR3 sequence is 15 residues long. V was trimmed by 7 bases and J by 1 base, leaving 17 bases between them. Germline V gene data show CDR1 as SQVTM and CDR2 as ANQGSEA. The CDR3 sequence is CSARTGGESGNTIYF. CDR3 DNA sequence: TGCAGCGCCAGAACCGGCGGAGAATCTGGAAACACCATATATTTT. The complete variable domain, with remaining parts taken from reference TRBV29-1 and TRBJ1-3, reads SAVISQKPSRDICQRGTSLTIQCQVDSQVTMMFWYRQQPGQSLTLIATANQGSEATYESGFVIDKFPISRPNLTFSTLTVSNMSPEDSSIYLCSARTGGESGNTIYFGEGSWLTVV.

This clone has only one observation. The rearrangement uses TRBV19 and TRBJ2-1; 14 bases are a match to TRBD2. V gave up 5 bases and J gave up 8 bases; unmatched junction bases: 8. This CDR3 region has 16 residues. The germline V gene has CDR1 LNHDA and CDR2 SQIVND (reference sequence). CDR3: CASSRTSGGTFDEQFF. The CDR3 bases are TGTGCCAGTAGTCGGACTAGCGGGGGGACGTTTGATGAGCAGTTCTTC.

The genes are TRBV28 and TRBJ2-7; D may be TRBD2 (5 bases). Trimming took 11 bases from V and 6 from J, leaving 23 bases between them. This CDR3 contains 14 residues. Germline CDR1 is MDHEN and CDR2 is SYDVKM. DNA for the CDR3: TGTGCCGTAACGGGCCTATATGACTACGGCGAGCAGTACTTC. Translating it yields CAVTGLYDYGEQYF.

V is TRBV28 and J is TRBJ1-5, with D possibly being TRBD1 (5 bases). V lost 3 bases, J lost 0 bases, and 12 bases lay in between. There are 16 residues in the CDR3. Germline V lookup: CDR1 MDHEN, CDR2 SYDVKM. CDR3 coding DNA: TGTGCCAGCAGTTTGATCAGCAGGGTTAGCAATCAGCCCCAGCATTTT. It specifies CASSLISRVSNQPQHF.

V gene TRBV6-1 combines with J gene TRBJ2-1; unclear D gene. The germline gives CDR1 MNHNS, CDR2 SASEGT. Between the trimmed V and J ends, which lost 2 bases and 4 bases, there was a span of 9 bases. The length of the CDR3 is 14 residues. CDR3 loop: CASSELTYYNEQFF. For the CDR3, the DNA is TGTGCCAGCAGTGAACTCACCTATTACAATGAGCAGTTCTTC.

The V call is TRBV28, the J call TRBJ2-5; perhaps TRBD2 as D (6 bases). The CDR3 sequence is 15 residues long. Germline CDR1 reads MDHEN; CDR2 reads SYDVKM. V was clipped by 4 bases and J by 2 bases, with 14 bases between them. CDR3 residues: CASSSQEGGQETQYF. The CDR3 DNA follows: TGTGCCAGCAGTTCCCAGGAAGGAGGGCAAGAGACCCAGTACTTC. The full variable domain, completed using reference TRBV28 and TRBJ2-5, is DVKVTQSSRYLVKRTGEKVFLECVQDMDHENMFWYRQDPGLGLRLIYFSYDVKMKEKGDIPEGYSVSREKKERFSLILESASTNQTSMYLCASSSQEGGQETQYFGPGTRLLVL.

The chain carries TRBV10-1 and TRBJ2-1, with 10 positions matching TRBD2. J gave up 4 bases and V 3 bases, and 6 bases lay outside the gene matches. Germline CDR1 and CDR2: WNHNN and SYGVQD (reference sequence). The CDR3 covers 16 residues. The CDR3 nucleotides are TGCGCCAGCAGTGATTCGGGACTAGCGAATTACAATGAGCAGTTCTTC. This translates into CASSDSGLANYNEQFF.

The chain is built from TRBV4-1 and TRBJ1-6; weak D call: TRBD1 (5 bases). Trimming took off 1 base at V and 0 bases at J, with 13 bases between the two ends. Germline CDR1 is MGHRA and CDR2 is YSYEKL. This CDR3 region has 18 residues. CDR3 loop: CASSQVGHMSSYNSPLHF. DNA for the CDR3: TGCGCCAGCAGCCAAGTCGGACACATGAGCTCCTATAATTCACCCCTCCACTTT.

The gene calls are TRBV11-2 and TRBJ1-6; D gene ambiguous. With 1 base removed from V and 6 bases from J, the gap between germline ends came to 16 bases. Germline CDR1 SGHAT, CDR2 FQNNGV. The CDR3 covers 17 residues. The CDR3 here is CASSLGRNPTLNSPLHF. CDR3 DNA sequence: TGTGCCAGCAGCTTAGGGCGGAACCCAACCCTTAATTCACCCCTCCACTTT.

This chain links TRBV5-4 with TRBJ1-1; TRBD1 might be the D (5 bases). V lost 0 bases, J lost 4 bases, and 10 bases lay in between. Germline CDR1 is SGHNT and CDR2 is YYREEE (reference sequence). CDR3 length: 14 residues. The CDR3 region is CASSLEGPGTEAFF. DNA of the CDR3: TGTGCCAGCAGCTTGGAGGGGCCGGGCACTGAAGCTTTCTTT.

The sample holds one count of this clone. The gene calls are TRBV19 and TRBJ2-4; D is perhaps TRBD1 (6 bases). Trimming shortened V by 0 bases and J by 3 bases, and 18 bases separated the two germline ends. The CDR3 is 18 residues long. The germline gives CDR1 LNHDA, CDR2 SQIVND (reference sequence). The CDR3 sequence is CASSIDLSGRGVKNIQYF. DNA of the CDR3: TGTGCCAGTAGTATAGATCTATCGGGCAGGGGCGTCAAAAACATTCAGTACTTC.

V and J are TRBV6-6 and TRBJ2-7, with D unclear. There are 14 residues in the CDR3. Germline CDR1 and CDR2: MNHNY and SVGAGI (reference sequence). Trimming cost V 0 bases and J 2 bases, with 8 bases left between them. The DNA of the CDR3 is TGTGCCAGCAGTTACTCGCAGCTGACCTACGAGCAGTACTTC. It encodes CASSYSQLTYEQYF.

V is TRBV29-1 and J is TRBJ2-3; perhaps TRBD1 as D (6 bases). CDR1 SQVTM and CDR2 ANQGSEA come from the germline V gene. The CDR3 loop spans 13 amino acids. V was shortened by 6 bases and J by 3 bases, with 13 bases between the two germline ends. The CDR3 loop is CSVEKTGTDTQYF. Written as DNA, the CDR3 is TGCAGCGTGGAGAAAACAGGGACAGATACGCAGTATTTT.

The V and J genes are TRBV27 and TRBJ1-2, with 9 bases lining up with TRBD1. V lost 5 bases and J lost 4; bases outside the gene matches: 11. The CDR3 contains 16 residues. Germline loops: CDR1 MNHEY, CDR2 SMNVEV (reference sequence). The CDR3 DNA sequence: TGTGCCAGCAGTCCTGAAACAGGGGGCCGAGGCTATGGCTACACCTTC. Translation: CASSPETGGRGYGYTF.

The count of this clone is one. CDR3 coding DNA: TGTGCCAGCACTACAGGCTCTGGAAACACCATATATTTT. The encoded protein is CASTTGSGNTIYF. This rearrangement joins TRBV18 to TRBJ1-3, with a possible D match to TRBD1 (5 bases). The germline V gene encodes CDR1 KGHSH and CDR2 LQKENI. V was cut by 8 bases and J by 0 bases, with 8 bases left in between. The CDR3 is made up of 13 amino acids.